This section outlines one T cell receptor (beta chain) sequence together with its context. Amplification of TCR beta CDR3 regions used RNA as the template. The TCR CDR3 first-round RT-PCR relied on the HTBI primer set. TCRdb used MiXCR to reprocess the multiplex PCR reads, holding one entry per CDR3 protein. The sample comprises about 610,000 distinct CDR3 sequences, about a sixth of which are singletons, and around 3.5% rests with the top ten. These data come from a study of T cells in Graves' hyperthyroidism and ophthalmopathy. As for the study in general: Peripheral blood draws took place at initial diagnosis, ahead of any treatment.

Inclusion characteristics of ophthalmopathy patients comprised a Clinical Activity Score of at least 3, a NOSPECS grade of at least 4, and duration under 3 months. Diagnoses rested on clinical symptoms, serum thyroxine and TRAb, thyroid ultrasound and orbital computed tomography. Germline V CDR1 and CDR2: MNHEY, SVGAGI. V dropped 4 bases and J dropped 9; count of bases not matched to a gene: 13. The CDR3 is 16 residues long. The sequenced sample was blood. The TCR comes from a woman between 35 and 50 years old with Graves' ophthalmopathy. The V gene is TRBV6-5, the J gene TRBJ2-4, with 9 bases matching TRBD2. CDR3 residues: CASSSGFSGSLVIQYF. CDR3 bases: TGTGCCAGCAGTTCAGGATTTAGCGGGAGTCTAGTCATTCAGTACTTC.